One sample yielded the 6 T cell receptor beta chains listed below, sequenced in a study of graft-versus-host responses after intestinal transplantation (dated by TCRdb to about 2021). Interpreted using the paper, the time point label stands for: cells obtained before transplantation from donor or recipient. The antigens for these receptors are not known. Libraries were built with the immunoSEQ multiplex PCR assay. Imported from immuneACCESS, the table was reduced by TCRdb to in-frame sequences with V and J called. These copies leave out some clones; in studies compared against another copy, an unresolved V gene accounts for under half, and the cause of the remainder is not known. The table for this sample lists 100,000 to 130,000 clones; roughly 89% of them were counted only once. The ten top clones hold less than 0.8% of the sample. The source was unstimulated CD4+ T cells sorted from spleen or lymph node cells, collected before transplant. The receptor set was obtained from a human donor who was the organ donor for an intestinal transplant.

V gene TRBV9 combines with J gene TRBJ2-5; 10 nucleotides agree with TRBD2. Trimming at V came to 0 bases and at J to 5 bases, leaving 7 bases not matched to a gene. This CDR3 spans 16 amino acids. CDR1 is SGDLS, CDR2 YYNGEE, per germline. CDR3 in amino acids: CASSVDPAGGSETQYF. The CDR3 region has the DNA TGTGCCAGCAGCGTAGACCCAGCGGGAGGGTCGGAGACCCAGTACTTC.

This clone appeared a single time. The chain has TRBV11-2 and TRBJ2-3, with unresolved D. This CDR3 is built from 18 residues. Trimming took off 3 bases at V and 0 bases at J, with 19 bases between the two ends. The germline CDR1 and CDR2 sequences are SGHAT and FQNNGV. CDR3 region: CASSLRPHFSTSTDTQYF. The CDR3 DNA is TGTGCCAGCAGCTTGAGACCACATTTTTCCACTAGCACAGATACGCAGTATTTT.

This clone showed up just a few times. The chain carries TRBV7-3 and TRBJ2-1; 12 bases map to TRBD2. Germline V gene lookup returns CDR1 SGHTA and CDR2 FQGTGA. This CDR3 contains 16 residues. After removal of 5 bases from V and 8 bases from J, the junction contained 10 bases not matched to a gene. CDR3 loop: CASSLSSGGASDEQFF. The CDR3 coding sequence is TGTGCCAGCAGCCTATCTAGCGGGGGGGCCTCAGATGAGCAGTTCTTC.

The V gene is TRBV6-1, the J gene TRBJ2-5, with 12 positions matching TRBD2. The CDR3 is 14 amino acids. CDR1 and CDR2 from the germline V gene are MNHNS and SASEGT. Losses at the gene ends were 10 bases for V and 7 bases for J; bases not matched to a gene: 10. The DNA of the CDR3 is TGTGCCACCGACACTAGCGGGAGGCGGGGGACCCAGTACTTC. This codes for CATDTSGRRGTQYF.

This rearrangement joins TRBV7-9 to TRBJ1-2, with D possibly TRBD1 on 6 matching bases. Germline CDR1 is SEHNR and CDR2 is FQNEAQ (reference sequence). V was pared by 2 bases and J by 5 bases, with 15 bases between. The CDR3 contains 15 residues. The CDR3 DNA reads TGTGCCAGCAGCTTATCGGGGGCAAAAGGATATGGCTACACCTTC. Translating gives CASSLSGAKGYGYTF.

The chain is built from TRBV6-5 and TRBJ1-1; D remains ambiguous. V lost 6 bases, J lost 0 bases, and 8 bases lay in between. The germline CDR1 and CDR2 sequences are MNHEY and SVGAGI. The CDR3 spans 13 residues. The CDR3 nucleotides are TGTGCCAGCAGCCCTACACTGAACACTGAAGCTTTCTTT. This codes for CASSPTLNTEAFF.